This T cell receptor beta chain is from a study of cytomegalovirus exposure and HLA in healthy donors. Across the study: About 200 million T cells yielded some 120 million unique TCR beta sequences in earlier analysis.

Unmatched junction bases numbered 10, after V lost 5 bases and J lost 2 bases. Germline loops: CDR1 MNHEY, CDR2 SMNVEV (reference sequence). The CDR3 covers 17 residues. Whole-study findings and limits: A few CMV-associated chains were confirmed in vitro to be specific for CMV antigens.

As regards this clone: Its antigen is as yet unknown.

PCR employed 60 Vbeta and 13 Jbeta primers. The assay was immunoSEQ multiplex PCR, and TCRdb's table has in-frame clones only and misses some. The table shows more than 100,000 clones, with 75% to 85% occurring only once. The origin of this receptor is a woman aged 18-30 years in good health and CMV-seropositive. V is TRBV27 and J is TRBJ1-5, with TRBD1 identical over 9 bases. Sequences were obtained from PBMCs. The CDR3, as DNA: TGTGCCAGCAGTGCCGAGGGGGGACAGGGTGGCAATCAGCCCCAGCATTTT. Translation: CASSAEGGQGGNQPQHF.